This entry lists 14 T cell receptor beta chains sequenced from one sample in a study of T-cell reconstitution after alpha-beta-depleted transplantation in children. Preparation of the TCRbeta library involved a method that used unique molecular identifiers. Each CDR3 protein is one row after TCRdb ran MiXCR on the PCR reads. The sample has about 590,000 distinct CDR3 sequences, roughly 13% seen once. Sequenced here: PBMCs, mostly from graft donor cells, sampled 360 days after TCRalphabeta/CD19-depleted stem cell transplant. The origin of the receptors is a male patient aged 10-17 years who had a stem cell transplant for acute myeloid leukemia, so the T cells may come from the graft donor.

This clonotype has only a few counts. The rearrangement uses TRBV29-1 and TRBJ1-6; D remains ambiguous. CDR3 size: 13 residues. CDR1 SQVTM and CDR2 ANQGSEA come from the germline V gene. Trimming removed 0 bases from V and 10 bases from J, with 10 bases in between. The CDR3 sequence: CSVEEDGKSPLHF. The DNA of the CDR3 is TGCAGCGTTGAAGAAGATGGGAAATCACCCCTCCACTTT. The whole variable domain, remainder taken from reference TRBV29-1 and TRBJ1-6, is SAVISQKPSRDICQRGTSLTIQCQVDSQVTMMFWYRQQPGQSLTLIATANQGSEATYESGFVIDKFPISRPNLTFSTLTVSNMSPEDSSIYLCSVEEDGKSPLHFGNGTRLTVT.

This clonotype was observed a few times. This chain connects TRBV18 to TRBJ2-7; 9 bases fit TRBD1. Germline V lookup: CDR1 KGHSH, CDR2 LQKENI. V lost 5 bases to trimming and J lost 7 bases; unmatched junction nucleotides: 9. The length of the CDR3 is 14 residues. CDR3 region: CASSRGQGGKEQYF. CDR3 in DNA: TGTGCCAGCTCAAGGGGACAGGGAGGGAAGGAGCAGTACTTC.

J is TRBJ2-2 and V is TRBV9; D might be TRBD2 (6 bases). CDR3 size: 14 residues. Looked up from germline, CDR1 is SGDLS and CDR2 is YYNGEE. V lost 2 bases, J lost 7 bases, and 12 bases lay in between. DNA for the CDR3: TGTGCCAGCAGCGTCCCCGACGGGGGCGGGGAGCTGTTTTTT. Protein product: CASSVPDGGGELFF.

This chain links TRBV6-2 or TRBV6-3 with TRBJ2-3, with unresolved D. This CDR3 is built from 16 residues. Germline V gives CDR1 MNHEY, CDR2 SVGEGT. Trimming stripped 0 bases from V and 1 base from J, with 11 bases between. CDR3 nucleotides: TGTGCCAGCAGTTACTCCTTCGAGGTGGGCACAGATACGCAGTATTTT. Amino acids: CASSYSFEVGTDTQYF.

This clonotype showed up just a few times. The chain couples TRBV6-2 or TRBV6-3 to TRBJ2-1, with D possibly being TRBD1 or TRBD2 (5 bases each). Deletions cut 5 bases from V and 7 bases from J, with 9 bases between. CDR3 length equals 12 residues. Germline lookup yields CDR1 MNHEY and CDR2 SVGEGT. The CDR3 here is CASSRDGNEQFF. The CDR3 DNA follows: TGTGCCAGCAGTCGGGACGGGAATGAGCAGTTCTTC.

This clonotype was observed a few times. This rearrangement joins TRBV12-3 or TRBV12-4 to TRBJ2-2; maybe TRBD1 (6 bases). Trimming cost V 9 bases and J 1 base, with 9 bases left between them. The CDR3 has 13 residues. The CDR3 sequence: CARRDKNTGELFF. The CDR3 DNA is TGTGCCAGGAGGGACAAGAACACCGGGGAGCTGTTTTTT.

There are many counts of this clonotype. V is TRBV4-3 and J is TRBJ1-1, with unresolved D. The V end lost 0 bases, the J end lost 4 bases, and 12 bases lay between the germline ends. CDR1 and CDR2 (germline): LGHNA, YSLEER. This CDR3 is built from 15 residues. CDR3 sequence: CASSQEEALPTEAFF. The CDR3 region has the DNA TGCGCCAGCAGCCAAGAGGAGGCACTACCCACTGAAGCTTTCTTT.

The chain uses TRBV6-5 and TRBJ2-7; no clear D gene. The CDR3 sequence is 12 residues long. Between the trimmed V and J ends, which lost 5 bases and 3 bases, there was a span of 8 bases. The V gene's germline CDR1 is MNHEY and CDR2 SVGAGI. In nucleotides, the CDR3 is TGTGCCAGCAGTCAACACGGCTACGAGCAGTACTTC. It translates to CASSQHGYEQYF.

The rearrangement links TRBV28 to TRBJ1-5; D remains ambiguous. Between the trimmed V and J ends, which lost 1 base and 4 bases, there was a span of 11 bases. The CDR3 covers 15 residues. CDR1 and CDR2 from the germline V gene are MDHEN and SYDVKM. CDR3 amino acids: CASSLFRYGNQPQHF. The CDR3 DNA is TGTGCCAGCAGTTTATTTCGTTATGGGAATCAGCCCCAGCATTTT.

V and J are TRBV6-2 or TRBV6-3 and TRBJ2-1; 7 bases agree with TRBD2. V was clipped by 4 bases and J by 10 bases; unmatched bases: 10. CDR3 length: 14 amino acids. CDR1 and CDR2 from the germline V gene are MNHEY and SVGEGT. For the CDR3, the DNA is TGTGCCAGCAGTTCCCGGGACTACACGTTAGAGCAGTTCTTC. It translates to CASSSRDYTLEQFF.

This clonotype showed up just a few times. The rearrangement links TRBV15 to TRBJ2-7; 8 bases fit TRBD1. The ends lost 4 bases at V and 0 bases at J; junction bases unmatched: 14. This CDR3 has 18 residues. Per the germline V gene, CDR1 is LNHNV and CDR2 is YYDKDF (reference sequence). This CDR3 reads CATSTDRGPTYSSYEQYF. The CDR3 DNA reads as TGTGCCACCAGCACAGACAGGGGTCCCACCTATAGCTCCTACGAGCAGTACTTC.

The chain employs TRBV7-2 and TRBJ1-4, with no clear D. V gave up 4 bases and J gave up 5 bases, with 17 bases separating them. The CDR3 is made up of 16 amino acids. Germline assignment: CDR1 SGHTA and CDR2 FQGNSA. As DNA, the CDR3 is TGTGCCAGCAGCTACCCAATAGGACCCGGGAATGAAAAACTGTTTTTT. It yields the protein CASSYPIGPGNEKLFF.

The V call is TRBV28, the J call TRBJ2-7, with a possible D match to TRBD1 (6 bases). The germline V and J ends were trimmed by 6 bases and 7 bases, with 22 bases remaining between them. Germline values: CDR1 MDHEN, CDR2 SYDVKM. The CDR3 covers 15 residues. The CDR3 sequence: CASSRTDPPYGEQYF. CDR3 nucleotide sequence: TGTGCCAGCAGCCGGACAGACCCACCTTATGGAGAGCAGTACTTC.

This clonotype has a count of ten or more. The V and J genes are TRBV29-1 and TRBJ2-6; 9 bases fit TRBD1. J was trimmed by 1 base and V by 4 bases; bases with no gene match: 8. Germline V gene lookup returns CDR1 SQVTM and CDR2 ANQGSEA. This CDR3 is built from 17 residues. The DNA for the CDR3 is TGCAGCGTTGGGGGACAGGGTTCCTTTTCTGGGGCCAACGTCCTGACTTTC. It translates to CSVGGQGSFSGANVLTF.